This passage covers 22 T cell receptor beta chains from one sample sequenced in a study of cytomegalovirus exposure and HLA in healthy donors. This PCR relied on a set of 60 Vbeta primers and 13 Jbeta primers. Assay used: immunoSEQ multiplex PCR; TCRdb lists only in-frame clones, some missing. In the table there are about 180,000 clones, over 75% of which are singletons. The sequencing input was PBMCs. The receptors here all came from a man between 60 and 70 years old in good health and CMV-seronegative.

The J gene is TRBJ1-1, the V gene TRBV5-5, with 7 bases lining up with TRBD1. V trimming: 4 bases; J trimming: 6 bases; junction bases outside the gene matches: 9. The CDR3 has 14 amino acids. Looked up from germline, CDR1 is SGHKS and CDR2 is YYEKEE (reference sequence). CDR3 loop: CASSRREDRPEAFF. CDR3 DNA: TGTGCCAGCAGCCGGAGAGAGGACAGGCCTGAAGCTTTCTTT.

The V and J genes are TRBV5-6 and TRBJ2-3; TRBD1 aligns across 7 bases. The CDR3 totals 13 residues. The J segment lost 6 bases and the V segment lost 4 bases, leaving 5 bases of the junction unmatched. CDR1 and CDR2 (germline): SGHDT, YYEEEE. This chain's CDR3 is CASSGTRGDTQYF. CDR3 sequence (DNA): TGTGCCAGCAGCGGAACCAGGGGGGATACGCAGTATTTT.

The chain has TRBV25-1 and TRBJ2-3; no reliable D call. V dropped 3 bases and J dropped 2 bases, with 9 bases sitting between them. The CDR3 has 14 amino acids. Germline CDR1 and CDR2: MGHDK and SYGVNS. This chain's CDR3 is CASSDRKYTDTQYF. DNA of the CDR3: TGTGCCAGCAGTGACAGGAAATACACAGATACGCAGTATTTT.

The chain joins TRBV2 to TRBJ1-2; 7 positions agree with TRBD1. The CDR3 loop spans 13 amino acids. V gave up 5 bases and J gave up 9 bases; unmatched junction bases: 9. CDR1 SNHLY and CDR2 FYNNEI come from the germline V gene. The CDR3 region has the DNA TGTGCCAGCAGTATGACAGGGAGTCGTAGCTACACCTTC. Amino acids: CASSMTGSRSYTF.

V and J are TRBV7-9 and TRBJ1-5, with D uncertain. The germline V gene has CDR1 SEHNR and CDR2 FQNEAQ (reference sequence). This CDR3 has 13 residues. The V end lost 5 bases, the J end lost 5 bases, and 10 bases lay between the germline ends. DNA of the CDR3: TGTGCCAGCAGCAACTACGGGGATCAGCCCCAGCATTTT. Translation: CASSNYGDQPQHF.

Only a few counts were recorded for this clone. V is TRBV6-6 and J is TRBJ2-1, with D maybe TRBD1 (6 bases). Germline lookup yields CDR1 MNHNY and CDR2 SVGAGI (reference sequence). V shed 5 bases and J shed 7 bases, with 21 bases lying between them. The CDR3 consists of 16 residues. The CDR3 is CASSLTGPVMGNEQFF. In DNA, the CDR3 is TGTGCCAGCAGTCTGACAGGTCCGGTTATGGGAAATGAGCAGTTCTTC.

The chain has TRBV6-1 and TRBJ2-5; a weak D match, TRBD1 (5 bases). Germline loops: CDR1 MNHNS, CDR2 SASEGT. Trimming removed 1 base at V and 3 bases at J, with 9 bases between. CDR3 length: 14 residues. The CDR3: CASSEVGREETQYF. The CDR3, as DNA: TGTGCCAGCAGTGAAGTGGGCAGGGAAGAGACCCAGTACTTC.

V and J are TRBV5-4 and TRBJ2-1; TRBD2 agrees at 12 bases. CDR1 is SGHNT and CDR2 is YYREEE in the germline V gene (reference sequence). The CDR3 totals 14 residues. The V gene end was trimmed by 5 bases and the J gene end by 12 bases; junction bases not matched to a gene: 9. In DNA, the CDR3 is TGTGCCAGCAGACTAGCGGGAGGACCAAATCGGCAGTTCTTC. Its translation is CASRLAGGPNRQFF.

J is TRBJ1-1 and V is TRBV5-4; tentatively, D is TRBD1 (6 bases). V lost 4 bases, J lost 7 bases, and 17 bases lay in between. CDR1 and CDR2 (germline): SGHNT, YYREEE (reference sequence). The CDR3 is made up of 14 amino acids. In DNA, the CDR3 is TGTGCCAGCAGCGTGAGACCAGGGGAGGGTGAAGCTTTCTTT. It encodes CASSVRPGEGEAFF.

Here the CDR3 reads CASSMGQGSSYEQYF. The DNA for the CDR3 is TGTGCCAGTAGTATGGGTCAGGGTAGCTCCTACGAGCAGTACTTC. This rearrangement joins TRBV19 to TRBJ2-7, with TRBD1 as a possible D gene (5 bases). Germline V gene lookup returns CDR1 LNHDA and CDR2 SQIVND (reference sequence). The germline V and J ends were trimmed by 3 bases and 0 bases, with 12 bases remaining between them. The CDR3 loop spans 15 amino acids.

J is TRBJ1-1 and V is TRBV5-4, with TRBD1 matching 12 bases. The ends lost 3 bases at V and 4 bases at J; junction bases unmatched: 4. CDR3 length: 15 amino acids. Germline CDR1 reads SGHNT; CDR2 reads YYREEE (reference sequence). The CDR3 is CASSSGQGAVTEAFF. In nucleotides, the CDR3 is TGTGCCAGCAGCTCGGGACAGGGGGCCGTCACTGAAGCTTTCTTT. Drawing the rest from reference TRBV5-4 and TRBJ1-1, the complete variable domain is ETGVTQSPTHLIKTRGQQVTLRCSSQSGHNTVSWYQQALGQGPQFIFQYYREEENGRGNFPPRFSGLQFPNYSSELNVNALELDDSALYLCASSSGQGAVTEAFFGQGTRLTVV.

The chain has TRBV5-1 and TRBJ1-4; possible D gene TRBD1, 5 bases. The germline CDR1 and CDR2 sequences are SGHRS and YFSETQ. The CDR3 sequence is 15 residues long. Trimming pared 3 bases from V and 4 bases from J, leaving 13 bases between. The CDR3 DNA reads as TGCGCCAGCAGCTCTAGCGGGGCCCGTAATGAAAAACTGTTTTTT. Translated, it gives CASSSSGARNEKLFF.

The chain carries TRBV6-1 and TRBJ1-2; no definite D call. The CDR3 is made up of 15 amino acids. The V end lost 2 bases, the J end lost 1 base, and 11 bases lay between the germline ends. Germline V gives CDR1 MNHNS, CDR2 SASEGT. This CDR3 reads CASSEIQESNYGYTF. The CDR3 coding sequence is TGTGCCAGCAGTGAAATCCAGGAAAGTAACTATGGCTACACCTTC.

This clone was observed a handful of times. The V gene is TRBV5-1, the J gene TRBJ2-7; 11 nucleotides match TRBD2. Germline CDR1 SGHRS, CDR2 YFSETQ. The CDR3 is made up of 14 amino acids. Trimming cost V 1 base and J 3 bases; bases outside gene matches: 0. CDR3 residues: CASSLTSGGYEQYF. As DNA, the CDR3 is TGCGCCAGCAGCTTGACTAGCGGGGGCTACGAGCAGTACTTC.

Written as DNA, the CDR3 is TGTGCCAGCAGCTTGGAGCCGTACACCGGGGAGCTGTTTTTT. The encoded protein is CASSLEPYTGELFF. J is TRBJ2-2 and V is TRBV5-4; D uncertain. From germline, CDR1 is SGHNT and CDR2 YYREEE (reference sequence). The CDR3 covers 14 residues. Deletions cut 0 bases from V and 3 bases from J, with 6 bases between.

The genes are TRBV19 and TRBJ1-2, with unresolved D. V was trimmed by 6 bases and J by 5 bases, leaving 7 bases between them. The CDR3 sequence is 11 residues long. From germline, CDR1 is LNHDA and CDR2 SQIVND (reference sequence). The CDR3 DNA reads as TGTGCCAGTAGGGGAGCTTATGGCTACACCTTC. Its translation: CASRGAYGYTF.

This clone was seen just once. The junction shows a germline mismatch at one end, possibly a read error. The chain couples TRBV6-6 to TRBJ2-5; possible D gene TRBD2, 6 bases. This CDR3 contains 14 residues. CDR1 and CDR2 (germline): MNHNY, SVGAGI (reference sequence). The CDR3 DNA reads TGTGCCAGCAGCCCAGCGAGGGGCGGGGAGACCCAGCACTTC. Protein: CASSPARGGETQHF.

This clone appeared once. The chain employs TRBV19 and TRBJ1-2; D might be TRBD1 (5 bases). From germline, CDR1 is LNHDA and CDR2 SQIVND (reference sequence). V lost 10 bases and J lost 4, with 28 bases in between. The CDR3 consists of 17 residues. The CDR3 sequence is CATYPPAGTRDGYGYTF. CDR3 nucleotides: TGTGCCACTTATCCTCCAGCCGGGACTCGTGACGGCTATGGCTACACCTTC.

This chain connects TRBV10-1 to TRBJ2-1; no definite D call. Germline V gives CDR1 WNHNN, CDR2 SYGVQD (reference sequence). V lost 0 bases, J lost 6 bases, and 15 bases lay in between. The CDR3 contains 16 residues. The CDR3 bases are TGCGCCAGCAGTGAGTCCATCGGTCTATCCCCCAATGAGCAGTTCTTC. Translation: CASSESIGLSPNEQFF.

The J gene is TRBJ2-3, the V gene TRBV10-3; perhaps TRBD2 as D (5 bases). Germline V gene sequence: CDR1 ENHRY, CDR2 SYGVKD. The ends were cut back, 0 bases at V and 4 bases at J, with 11 bases in the middle. The CDR3 has 15 amino acids. Written as DNA, the CDR3 is TGTGCCATCAGTGAGTCGATTGGGAGTTCAGATACGCAGTATTTT. Protein sequence: CAISESIGSSDTQYF.

This clone was picked up one time. The rearrangement links TRBV29-1 to TRBJ1-5; TRBD1 aligns across 10 bases. Germline values: CDR1 SQVTM, CDR2 ANQGSEA. The length of the CDR3 is 14 residues. The V gene end was trimmed by 4 bases and the J gene end by 6 bases; junction bases not matched to a gene: 6. The CDR3 nucleotides are TGCAGCGTTGGGGACAGGGGTGGTAGTCAGCCCCAGCATTTT. It translates to CSVGDRGGSQPQHF. Supplemented by reference TRBV29-1 and TRBJ1-5, the full variable domain reads SAVISQKPSRDICQRGTSLTIQCQVDSQVTMMFWYRQQPGQSLTLIATANQGSEATYESGFVIDKFPISRPNLTFSTLTVSNMSPEDSSIYLCSVGDRGGSQPQHFGDGTRLSIL.

The chain links TRBV7-3 to TRBJ2-7; a weak D match, TRBD2 (6 bases). This CDR3 has 13 amino acids. Trimming shortened V by 4 bases and J by 1 base, and 8 bases separated the two germline ends. The germline V gene has CDR1 SGHTA and CDR2 FQGTGA. The chain's CDR3 is CASSSGLSYEQYF. The DNA for the CDR3 is TGTGCCAGCAGCTCGGGACTGTCCTACGAGCAGTACTTC.